The entry that follows covers one T cell receptor beta chain sequence. The antigen remains undetermined. A single record per CDR3 protein comes from TCRdb applying MiXCR to the 5' RACE reads. This table has about 350,000 distinct CDR3 sequences, around 15% appearing once. This sample is drawn from a study of T-cell memory formation after mild COVID-19. Trimming pared 3 bases from V and 6 bases from J, leaving 18 bases between. The CDR3 runs to 15 residues. The V gene's germline CDR1 is LGHNA and CDR2 YSLEER. Study-wide results and caveats: Clones from the second wave (peaking day 37) had unconfirmed SARS-CoV-2 specificity.

The chain combines TRBV4-3 with TRBJ2-7, with unresolved D. The sequence derives from a man aged 18 to 29 who had mild COVID-19 (a few samples of this study predate the infection). Cell type and time point are not known. Sample: PBMCs or a T cell subset sorted from them (not recorded which). CDR3 protein: CASSQSWGEGSEQYF. CDR3 in DNA: TGCGCCAGCAGCCAGAGTTGGGGTGAAGGTTCCGAGCAGTACTTC.